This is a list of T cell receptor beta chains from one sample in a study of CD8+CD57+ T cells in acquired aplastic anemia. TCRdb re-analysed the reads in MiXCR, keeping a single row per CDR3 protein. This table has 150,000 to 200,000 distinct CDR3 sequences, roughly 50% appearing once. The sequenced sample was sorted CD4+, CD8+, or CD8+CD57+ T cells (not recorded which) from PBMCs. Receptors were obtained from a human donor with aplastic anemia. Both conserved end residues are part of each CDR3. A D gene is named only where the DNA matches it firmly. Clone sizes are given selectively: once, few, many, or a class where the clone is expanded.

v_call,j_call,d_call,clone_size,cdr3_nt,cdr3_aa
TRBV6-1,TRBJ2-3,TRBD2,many,TGTGCCAGCACCCCGGGACTAGCGGGAGTGCACGATACGCAGTATTTT,CASTPGLAGVHDTQYF
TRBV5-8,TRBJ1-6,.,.,TGTGCCAGCAGCCCAGGGACGAGGTCACCCCTCCACTTT,CASSPGTRSPLHF
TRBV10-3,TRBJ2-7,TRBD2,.,TGTGCCACCGGGGGGGGGTCGGCCTCCTACGAGCAGTACTTC,CATGGGSASYEQYF
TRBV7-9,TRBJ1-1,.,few,TGTGCCAGCAATCTAAGGGGAGTCACTGAAGCTTTCTTT,CASNLRGVTEAFF
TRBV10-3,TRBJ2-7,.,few,TGTGCCATCAGTGGGCGGGGCTACGAGCAGTACTTC,CAISGRGYEQYF
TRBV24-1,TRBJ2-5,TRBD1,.,TGTGCCACCCAAGGGGGCATGGAGACCCAGTACTTC,CATQGGMETQYF
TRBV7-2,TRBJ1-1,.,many,TGTGCCAGCAGCCCCTGGGGGGGGTCCAACACTGAAGCTTTCTTT,CASSPWGGSNTEAFF
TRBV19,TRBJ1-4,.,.,TGTGCCAGTTCTCAGCTAGGGGTTCGTGAAAAACTGTTTTTT,CASSQLGVREKLFF
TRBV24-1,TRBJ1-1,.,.,TGTGCCACCAGTGTCACAGGGAACACTGAAGCTTTCTTT,CATSVTGNTEAFF
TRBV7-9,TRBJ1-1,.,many,TGTGCCAGCACTATAACGCGGCTTGAAGCTTTCTTT,CASTITRLEAFF
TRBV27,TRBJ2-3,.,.,TGTGCCAGCAGTTTGCGGGATACGCAGTATTTT,CASSLRDTQYF
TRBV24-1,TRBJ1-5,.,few,TGTGCCACCAGTGATTCCAGAGGGGGTTCAGGGCCCCAGCATTTT,CATSDSRGGSGPQHF
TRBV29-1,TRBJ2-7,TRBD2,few,TGCAGCGTGGGGGGGATGGGGACTAGCGACTACTTC,CSVGGMGTSDYF
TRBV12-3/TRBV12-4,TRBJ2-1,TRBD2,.,TGTGCCAGCAGTTTAGGAACTAGCGGGTTCAACAATGAGCAGTTCTTC,CASSLGTSGFNNEQFF
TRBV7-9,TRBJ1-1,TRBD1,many,TGTGCCAGCAGGGGACAGGGACCCCTGACTGAAGCTTTCTTT,CASRGQGPLTEAFF
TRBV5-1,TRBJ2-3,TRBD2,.,TGCGCCAGCAGGAAACAGCGGGGGGCAGATACGCAGTATTTT,CASRKQRGADTQYF
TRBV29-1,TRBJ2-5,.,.,TGCAGGGCTCCGGGGTGGCCCAAGAAAGAGACCCAGTACTTC,CRAPGWPKKETQYF
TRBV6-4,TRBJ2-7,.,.,TGTGCCAGCAGTGACTCGTGGGGCGAGCAGTACTTC,CASSDSWGEQYF
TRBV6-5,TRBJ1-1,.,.,TGTGCCAGCAGTTACTCTGGGTTCACTGAAGCTTTCTTT,CASSYSGFTEAFF
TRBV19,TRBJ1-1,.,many,TGTGCCAGTAGTTCGATAATAGGACAGAGGAACACTGAAGCTTTCTTT,CASSSIIGQRNTEAFF
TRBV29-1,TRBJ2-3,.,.,TGCAGCGTTTTAAGGGTAGACACAGATACGCAGTATTTT,CSVLRVDTDTQYF
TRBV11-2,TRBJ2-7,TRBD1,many,TGTGCCAGCCGTCAGGGGACAGGGGGGTCCTACGAGCAGTACTTC,CASRQGTGGSYEQYF
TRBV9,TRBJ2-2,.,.,TGTGCCAGCAGCGAGACAGGTCTTACCGGGGAGCTGTTTTTT,CASSETGLTGELFF
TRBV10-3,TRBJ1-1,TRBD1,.,TGTGCCATCAGTGAGCAGGGGGATGAAGCTTTCTTT,CAISEQGDEAFF
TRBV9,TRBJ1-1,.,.,TGTGCCAGCAGCGCCCTACGTGGAGGGACTGAAGCTTTCTTT,CASSALRGGTEAFF
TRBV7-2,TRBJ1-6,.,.,TGTGCCAGCAGCTTAGTAGGGGTCCTTCACTTT,CASSLVGVLHF
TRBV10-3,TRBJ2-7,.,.,TGTGCCAGCAGTTCCGGGGCCGCCGTCTACGAGCAGTACTTC,CASSSGAAVYEQYF
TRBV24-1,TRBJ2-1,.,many,TGTGCCACCAGTGACCCCGTGAGTTCCTACAATGAGCAGTTCTTC,CATSDPVSSYNEQFF
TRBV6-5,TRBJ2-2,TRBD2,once,TGTGCCAGCAGTTACTCGGTTGGACTAGTGATCACCGGGGAGCTGTTTTTT,CASSYSVGLVITGELFF
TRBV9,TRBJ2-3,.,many,TGTGCCAGCAGCGTAGGGACATTGCCAGATACGCAGTATTTT,CASSVGTLPDTQYF
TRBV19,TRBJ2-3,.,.,TGTGCCAGTAGTATCGACAGACCCACAGATACGCAGTATTTT,CASSIDRPTDTQYF
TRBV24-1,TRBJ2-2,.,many,TGTGCCACCAGTGATTTGGAGGTGCGGGGATACACCGGGGAGCTGTTTTTT,CATSDLEVRGYTGELFF
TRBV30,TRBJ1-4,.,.,TGTGCCTGGAGAGGGCCAGGTGAAAAACTGTTTTTT,CAWRGPGEKLFF
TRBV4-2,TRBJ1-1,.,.,TGTGCCAGTAGCCAGGACAGCCCGAACACTGAAGCTTTCTTT,CASSQDSPNTEAFF
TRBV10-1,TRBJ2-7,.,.,TGCGCCACACAAAGAGTACCAGACTCCTACGAGCAGTACTTC,CATQRVPDSYEQYF
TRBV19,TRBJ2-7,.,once,TGTGCCAGTAGTCTTAGCGTTCGTGGAGCGACCTCCTACGAGCAGTACTTC,CASSLSVRGATSYEQYF
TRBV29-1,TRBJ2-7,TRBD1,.,TGCAGCGTTGAAGGGACAGGGGTTCCCTACGAGCAGTACTTC,CSVEGTGVPYEQYF
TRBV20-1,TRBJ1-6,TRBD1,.,TGCAGTGCTAGAAGGGGGCTGGACACTTATAATTCACCCCTCCACTTT,CSARRGLDTYNSPLHF
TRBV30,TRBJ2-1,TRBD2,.,TGTGCCTGGAGTCTATCAGCGGGAGTGGACTTGAAGTTCTTC,CAWSLSAGVDLKFF
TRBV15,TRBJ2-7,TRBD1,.,TGTGCCACCAGCAGGGGGACAGCATCGTCCTACGAGCAGTACTTC,CATSRGTASSYEQYF
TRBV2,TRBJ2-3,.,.,TGTGCCAGCAGTGCACCATGGTCAGATACGCAGTATTTT,CASSAPWSDTQYF
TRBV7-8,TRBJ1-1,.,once,TGTGCCAGCAGCTTAATGGGGGCTAACACTGAAGCTTTCTTT,CASSLMGANTEAFF
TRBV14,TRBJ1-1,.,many,TGTGCCAGCAGCCAAGGCGGGCTGGGCATGAACACTGAAGCTTTCTTT,CASSQGGLGMNTEAFF
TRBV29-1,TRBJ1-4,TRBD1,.,TGCAGCGTTGAGCTTTCGGACAGGGGCAAACCAAGCGAAAAACTGTTTTTT,CSVELSDRGKPSEKLFF
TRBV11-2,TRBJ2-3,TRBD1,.,TGTGCCAGCAGCTTTTTTCGAGGGGGCGTGGGAGATACGCAGTATTTT,CASSFFRGGVGDTQYF
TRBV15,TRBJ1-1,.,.,TGTGCCACCAGCAGAGTGTCGAGCACTGAAGCTTTCTTT,CATSRVSSTEAFF
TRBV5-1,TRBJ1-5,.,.,TGCGCCAGTAGCTTGGGGGTGGGGACGGGGGATCAGCCCCAGCATTTT,CASSLGVGTGDQPQHF
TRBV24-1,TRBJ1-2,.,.,TGTGCCACCAGTGCCTGGACAGTAAACTATGGCTACACCTTC,CATSAWTVNYGYTF
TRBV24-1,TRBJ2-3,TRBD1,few,TGTGCCACCAGTGATTCCGGACAGGGCCGCACAGATACGCAGTATTTT,CATSDSGQGRTDTQYF